This T cell receptor beta chain was profiled in a study of blood T cell repertoires in COVID-19. The V segment lost 4 bases and the J segment 1 base; nucleotides outside the gene matches: 4. CDR3 length equals 15 residues. The authors' processing: Estimation of nucleated cell counts relied on the amplification of reference gene primers. Measured with immunoSEQ multiplex PCR; TCRdb has only the in-frame clones, and not every one. Clone size and V and J calls were adopted from that table, with D and trimming inferred from the DNA. The sample has more than 100,000 clones, approximately 86% seen once. The clonotype was recovered from a woman between 50 and 59 years old with active or convalescent COVID-19. The material sequenced was peripheral blood. The chain couples TRBV5-3 to TRBJ2-1, with 8 bases that match TRBD1. TRBV5-3 is marked as an open reading frame, function uncertain. The CDR3 DNA reads TGTGCCAGAAGCCCCCGGGACAGGTCCTACAATGAGCAGTTCTTC. It encodes CARSPRDRSYNEQFF.